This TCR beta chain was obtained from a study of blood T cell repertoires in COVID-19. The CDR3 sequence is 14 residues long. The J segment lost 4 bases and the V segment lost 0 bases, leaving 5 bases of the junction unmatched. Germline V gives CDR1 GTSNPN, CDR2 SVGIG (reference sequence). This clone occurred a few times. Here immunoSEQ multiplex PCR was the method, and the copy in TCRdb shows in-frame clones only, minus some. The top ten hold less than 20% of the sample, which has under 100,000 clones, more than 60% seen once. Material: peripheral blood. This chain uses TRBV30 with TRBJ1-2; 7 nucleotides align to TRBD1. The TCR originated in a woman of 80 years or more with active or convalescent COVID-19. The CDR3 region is CAWSVPTGLYGYTF. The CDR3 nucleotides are TGTGCCTGGAGTGTTCCGACAGGGCTCTATGGCTACACCTTC. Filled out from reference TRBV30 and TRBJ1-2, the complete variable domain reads SQTIHQWPATLVQPVGSPLSLECTVEGTSNPNLYWYRQAAGRGLQLLFYSVGIGQISSEVPQNLSASRPQDRQFILSSKKLLLSDSGFYLCAWSVPTGLYGYTFGSGTRLTVV.